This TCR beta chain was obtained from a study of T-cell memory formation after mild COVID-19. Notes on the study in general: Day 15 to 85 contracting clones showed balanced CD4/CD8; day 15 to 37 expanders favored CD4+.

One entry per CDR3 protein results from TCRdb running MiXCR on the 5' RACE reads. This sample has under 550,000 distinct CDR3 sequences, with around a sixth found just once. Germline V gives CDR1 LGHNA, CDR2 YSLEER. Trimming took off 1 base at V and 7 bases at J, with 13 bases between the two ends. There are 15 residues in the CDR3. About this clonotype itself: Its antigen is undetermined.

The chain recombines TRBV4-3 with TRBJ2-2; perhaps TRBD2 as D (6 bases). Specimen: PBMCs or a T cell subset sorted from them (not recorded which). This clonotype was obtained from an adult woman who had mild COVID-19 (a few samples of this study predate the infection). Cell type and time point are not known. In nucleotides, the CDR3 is TGCGCCAGCAGCCAAGGGAGGGTTCTGAACGGGGAGCTGTTTTTT. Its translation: CASSQGRVLNGELFF.